Listed below are T cell receptor beta chains from one sample, sequenced in a study of spatial heterogeneity in lung cancer. Via MiXCR, TCRdb re-called the 5' RACE reads, giving one row per CDR3 protein. The sample carries 9,000 to 13,000 distinct CDR3 sequences, 9.5% to 15% recorded once. This material consisted of lung tumor tissue, taken at surgery. These receptors came from a male donor with early-stage non-small cell lung cancer. Each CDR3 is given with its conserved first and last residue. D genes are given only for firm matches. The listing skips clone size in some rows; elsewhere it reads once, few, many or a size class.

cdr3_length j_call v_call clone_size d_call cdr3_aa cdr3_nt
15 TRBJ2-1 TRBV20-1 medium-sized TRBD1 CSANPGTGMLNEQFF TGCAGTGCTAACCCCGGGACAGGGATGCTGAATGAGCAGTTCTTC
14 TRBJ2-5 TRBV29-1 few TRBD2 CSVDIGGKGETQYF TGCAGCGTTGACATCGGGGGGAAAGGAGAGACCCAGTACTTC
13 TRBJ2-5 TRBV18 few . CASSQGQRETQYF TGTGCCAGCTCACAAGGACAGCGGGAGACCCAGTACTTC
16 TRBJ2-5 TRBV18 many . CASSLNTGISLETQYF TGTGCCAGCTCACTTAACACAGGGATAAGCTTGGAGACCCAGTACTTC
15 TRBJ1-2 TRBV4-2 few . CASSPGTNNNYGYTF TGTGCCAGCAGCCCCGGGACAAACAATAACTATGGCTACACCTTC
13 TRBJ2-4 TRBV20-1 few TRBD1 CSVPGTGLDIQYF TGCAGCGTCCCCGGGACAGGGTTAGACATTCAGTACTTC
15 TRBJ1-1 TRBV10-2 . . CASSESQGWDTEAFF TGCGCCAGCAGTGAGTCTCAGGGCTGGGACACTGAAGCTTTCTTT
12 TRBJ1-3 TRBV29-1 few . CSAWTAGNTIYF TGCAGCGCCTGGACAGCTGGAAACACCATATATTTT
13 TRBJ2-7 TRBV28 . . CASSFPTVGEQYF TGTGCCAGCAGTTTCCCGACAGTTGGGGAGCAGTACTTC
14 TRBJ1-3 TRBV3-1 medium-sized . CASSPRGLGNTIYF TGTGCCAGCAGCCCCAGGGGTTTGGGAAACACCATATATTTT
13 TRBJ1-2 TRBV29-1 . . CSVESQGNYGYTF TGCAGCGTTGAATCCCAGGGGAACTATGGCTACACCTTC
14 TRBJ2-1 TRBV20-1 few TRBD1 CSATLQGATDEQFF TGCAGTGCTACCTTACAGGGGGCGACGGATGAGCAGTTCTTC
15 TRBJ2-3 TRBV7-9 medium-sized TRBD2 CASSFGGAGRDTQYF TGTGCCAGCAGCTTCGGGGGGGCAGGCAGAGATACGCAGTATTTT
15 TRBJ2-1 TRBV20-1 medium-sized TRBD2 CSAHSPPGRGNEQFF TGCAGTGCTCACAGCCCACCCGGGCGGGGGAATGAGCAGTTCTTC
14 TRBJ1-2 TRBV27 . . CASSLGPGNYGYTF TGTGCCAGCAGTTTAGGGCCGGGAAACTATGGCTACACCTTC
17 TRBJ2-1 TRBV5-1 few TRBD2 CASSTFSLAGGYNEQFF TGCGCCAGCAGCACCTTTTCCTTGGCGGGGGGATACAATGAGCAGTTCTTC
13 TRBJ2-3 TRBV11-2 many . CASSPNLGDTQYF TGTGCCAGCAGCCCAAATTTGGGGGATACGCAGTATTTT
15 TRBJ2-3 TRBV4-1 . TRBD1 CASSPGQGEGYTRYF TGCGCCAGCAGCCCGGGACAGGGTGAGGGATATACGCGGTATTTT
12 TRBJ2-1 TRBV3-1 few . CASSQLENEQFF TGTGCCAGCAGCCAATTGGAGAATGAGCAGTTCTTC
14 TRBJ1-2 TRBV5-4 many . CASSLVTGNYGYTF TGTGCCAGCAGCTTGGTAACAGGAAACTATGGCTACACCTTC
15 TRBJ1-5 TRBV19 large TRBD1 CASSITGGGNQPQHF TGTGCCAGTAGTATAACAGGGGGCGGCAATCAGCCCCAGCATTTT
17 TRBJ1-6 TRBV3-1 few . CASSQGVTGLYNSPLHF TGTGCCAGCAGCCAAGGGGTGACAGGACTTTATAATTCACCCCTCCACTTT
15 TRBJ2-1 TRBV5-8 many . CASSLGLGSYNEQFF TGTGCCAGCAGCTTGGGACTCGGCTCCTACAATGAGCAGTTCTTC
13 TRBJ2-7 TRBV5-1 . TRBD1 CASSSGTAYEQYF TGCGCCAGCAGCTCCGGGACAGCCTACGAGCAGTACTTC
15 TRBJ2-2 TRBV11-3 many TRBD2 CASSPIAGNTGELFF TGTGCCAGCAGCCCTATAGCGGGGAACACCGGGGAGCTGTTTTTT
13 TRBJ1-2 TRBV27 . . CASGGLNRHGYTF TGTGCCAGCGGCGGACTGAACAGGCATGGCTACACCTTC
13 TRBJ1-5 TRBV4-1 . . CASSRDVTQPQHF TGCGCCAGCAGCCGGGATGTCACTCAGCCCCAGCATTTT
13 TRBJ1-2 TRBV7-9 . TRBD1 CASSPGQSYGYTF TGTGCCAGCAGCCCGGGACAGAGCTATGGCTACACCTTC
15 TRBJ2-7 TRBV6-6 . TRBD1 CASSKRQGAGYEQYF TGTGCCAGCAGTAAACGACAGGGGGCGGGTTACGAGCAGTACTTC
13 TRBJ2-3 TRBV2 few . CASSRYMADTQYF TGTGCCAGCAGTCGATACATGGCAGATACGCAGTATTTT
12 TRBJ2-2 TRBV9 many . CASSVYTGELFF TGTGCCAGCAGCGTTTACACCGGGGAGCTGTTTTTT
17 TRBJ1-5 TRBV28 . TRBD1 CASSSGRDSYLNQPQHF TGTGCCAGCAGTTCAGGTCGGGACAGCTATCTCAATCAGCCCCAGCATTTT
11 TRBJ2-3 TRBV7-9 few . CASSLGYTQYF TGTGCCAGCAGCTTGGGATATACGCAGTATTTT
14 TRBJ2-7 TRBV7-8 . TRBD1 CASSFLGTAYEQYF TGTGCCAGCAGCTTTTTGGGGACAGCCTACGAGCAGTACTTC
15 TRBJ1-2 TRBV3-1 many . CASSQAGTPNYGYTF TGTGCCAGCAGCCAGGCCGGGACACCCAACTATGGCTACACCTTC
13 TRBJ2-7 TRBV20-1 few TRBD1 CSAAAGTGYEQYF TGCAGTGCTGCTGCCGGGACAGGGTACGAGCAGTACTTC
15 TRBJ1-1 TRBV6-5 many . CASSYLPRGHTEAFF TGTGCCAGCAGTTACCTCCCGCGGGGGCACACTGAAGCTTTCTTT
16 TRBJ2-5 TRBV7-9 . TRBD2 CASSSLAGATEGDQYF TGTGCCAGCAGCTCTTTAGCGGGAGCCACCGAGGGGGACCAGTACTTC
16 TRBJ2-3 TRBV28 . . CASSLQGSGASDTQYF TGTGCCAGCAGTTTACAGGGTTCGGGAGCTAGCGATACGCAGTATTTT
14 TRBJ2-5 TRBV4-2 few TRBD1 CASSILGQQETQYF TGTGCCAGCAGCATTTTGGGACAGCAAGAGACCCAGTACTTC
16 TRBJ1-2 TRBV5-1 many TRBD1 CASSSAAGGRNYGYTF TGCGCCAGCAGCTCCGCCGCAGGGGGCAGAAACTATGGCTACACCTTC
14 TRBJ1-1 TRBV11-2 medium-sized TRBD1 CASSSRTGGLEAFF TGTGCCAGCAGCTCACGGACAGGGGGCTTGGAAGCTTTCTTT
14 TRBJ2-1 TRBV7-9 medium-sized . CASSFPGRKNEQFF TGTGCCAGCAGCTTTCCGGGCAGGAAGAATGAGCAGTTCTTC
16 TRBJ1-4 TRBV19 many . CASSPGLTTTNEKLFF TGTGCCAGTAGTCCGGGACTCACTACAACTAATGAAAAACTGTTTTTT
11 TRBJ2-1 TRBV20-1 . TRBD1 CSAQGESEQFF TGCAGTGCCCAGGGGGAATCTGAGCAGTTCTTC
15 TRBJ1-6 TRBV7-6 . TRBD1 CASSSGTGSISPLHF TGTGCCAGCAGCAGCGGGACAGGCTCTATTTCACCCCTCCACTTT
14 TRBJ2-1 TRBV7-2 . TRBD2 CASQSGGDYNEQFF TGTGCCAGCCAGAGCGGGGGGGACTACAATGAGCAGTTCTTC
16 TRBJ2-5 TRBV7-7 few TRBD1 CASSSQGDRGLETQYF TGTGCCAGCAGCTCGCAGGGGGACAGGGGGTTGGAGACCCAGTACTTC
14 TRBJ2-3 TRBV7-2 many . CASSLRVHTDTQYF TGTGCCAGCAGCTTAAGGGTCCACACAGATACGCAGTATTTT
14 TRBJ1-1 TRBV5-4 . . CASSLVGGNTEAFF TGTGCCAGCAGCTTGGTGGGGGGGAACACTGAAGCTTTCTTT
14 TRBJ1-4 TRBV4-3 . . CASSHPGINEKLFF TGCGCCAGCAGCCACCCGGGGATTAATGAAAAACTGTTTTTT